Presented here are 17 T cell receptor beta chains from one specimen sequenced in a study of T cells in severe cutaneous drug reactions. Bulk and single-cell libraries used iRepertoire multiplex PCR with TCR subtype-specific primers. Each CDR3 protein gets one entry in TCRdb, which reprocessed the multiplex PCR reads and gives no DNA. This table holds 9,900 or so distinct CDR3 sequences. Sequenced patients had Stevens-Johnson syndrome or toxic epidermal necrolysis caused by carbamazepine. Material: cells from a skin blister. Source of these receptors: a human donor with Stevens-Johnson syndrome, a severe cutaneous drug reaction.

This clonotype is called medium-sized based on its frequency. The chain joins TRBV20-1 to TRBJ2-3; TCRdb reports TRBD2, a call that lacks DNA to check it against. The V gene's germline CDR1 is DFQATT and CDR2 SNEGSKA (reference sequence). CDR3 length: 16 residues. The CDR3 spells CSAIPSGRANTDTQYF.

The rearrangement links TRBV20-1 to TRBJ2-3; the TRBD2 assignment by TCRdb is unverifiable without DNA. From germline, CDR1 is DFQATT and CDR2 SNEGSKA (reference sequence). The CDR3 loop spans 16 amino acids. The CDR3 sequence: CSARGPSGGTRGTQYF.

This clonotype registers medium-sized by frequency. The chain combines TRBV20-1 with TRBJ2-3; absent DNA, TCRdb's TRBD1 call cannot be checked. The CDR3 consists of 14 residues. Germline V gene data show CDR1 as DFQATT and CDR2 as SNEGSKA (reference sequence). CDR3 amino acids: CSANGQEKSDTQYF.

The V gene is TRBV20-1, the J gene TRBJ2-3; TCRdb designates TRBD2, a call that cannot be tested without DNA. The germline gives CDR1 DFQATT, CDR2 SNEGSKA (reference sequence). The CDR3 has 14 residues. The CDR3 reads CSARPTSATDTQYF.

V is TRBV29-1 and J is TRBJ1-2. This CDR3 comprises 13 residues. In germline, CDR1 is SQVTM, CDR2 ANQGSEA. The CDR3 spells CSVEGGELYGYTF.

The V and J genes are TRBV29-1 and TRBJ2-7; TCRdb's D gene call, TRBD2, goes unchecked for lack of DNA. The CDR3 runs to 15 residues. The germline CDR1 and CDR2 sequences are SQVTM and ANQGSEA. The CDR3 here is CSVVQGGVSSYEQYF.

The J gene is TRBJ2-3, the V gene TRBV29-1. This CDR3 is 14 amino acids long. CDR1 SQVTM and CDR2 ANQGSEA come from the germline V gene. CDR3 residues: CSVESPERTDTQYF.

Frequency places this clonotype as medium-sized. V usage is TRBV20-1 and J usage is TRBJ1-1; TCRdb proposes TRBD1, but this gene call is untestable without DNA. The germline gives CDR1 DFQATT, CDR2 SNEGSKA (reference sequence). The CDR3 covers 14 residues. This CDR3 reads CSARGGTGDTEAFF.

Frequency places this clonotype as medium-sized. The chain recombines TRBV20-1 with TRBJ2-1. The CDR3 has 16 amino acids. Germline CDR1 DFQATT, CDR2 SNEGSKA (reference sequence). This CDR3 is CSARDTSGSSYNEQFF.

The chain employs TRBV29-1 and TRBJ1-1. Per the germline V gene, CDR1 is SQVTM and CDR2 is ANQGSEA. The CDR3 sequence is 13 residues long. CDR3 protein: CSVGPGRGTEAFF.

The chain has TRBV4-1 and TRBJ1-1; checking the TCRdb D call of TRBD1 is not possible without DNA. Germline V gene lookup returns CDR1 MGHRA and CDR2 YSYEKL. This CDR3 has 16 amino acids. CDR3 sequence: CASSQDQGFRRTEAFF.

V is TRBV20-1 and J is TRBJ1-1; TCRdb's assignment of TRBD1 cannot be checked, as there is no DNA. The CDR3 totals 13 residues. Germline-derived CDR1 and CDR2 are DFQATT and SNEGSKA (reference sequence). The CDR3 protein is CSASPPGSTEAFF.

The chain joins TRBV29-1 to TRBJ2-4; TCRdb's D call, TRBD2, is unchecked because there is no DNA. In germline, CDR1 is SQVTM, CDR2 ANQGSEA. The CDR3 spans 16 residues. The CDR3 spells CSVETGLAGTKNIQYF.

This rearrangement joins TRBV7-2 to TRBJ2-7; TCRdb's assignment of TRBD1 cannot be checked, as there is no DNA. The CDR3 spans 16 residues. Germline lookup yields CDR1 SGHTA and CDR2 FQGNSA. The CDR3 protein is CASSLGGDREDHEQYF. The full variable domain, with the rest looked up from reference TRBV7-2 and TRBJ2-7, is GAGVSQSPSNKVTEKGKDVELRCDPISGHTALYWYRQSLGQGLEFLIYFQGNSAPDKSGLPSDRFSAERTGGSVSTLTIQRTQQEDSAVYLCASSLGGDREDHEQYFGPGTRLTVT.

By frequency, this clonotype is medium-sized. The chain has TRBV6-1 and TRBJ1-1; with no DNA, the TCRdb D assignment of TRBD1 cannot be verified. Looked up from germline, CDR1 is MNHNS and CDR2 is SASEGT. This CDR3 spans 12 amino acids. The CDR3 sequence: CASSKDRIEAFF.

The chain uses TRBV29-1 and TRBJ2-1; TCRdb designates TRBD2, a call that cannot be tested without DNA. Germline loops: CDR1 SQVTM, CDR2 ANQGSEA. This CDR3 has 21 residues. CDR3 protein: CSVVMRLGLAGGPSSYNEQFF.

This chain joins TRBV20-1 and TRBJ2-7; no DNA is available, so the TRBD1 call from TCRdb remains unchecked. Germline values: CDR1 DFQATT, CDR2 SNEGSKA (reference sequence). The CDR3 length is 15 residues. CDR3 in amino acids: CSARVGQGRSYEQYF.